The clone carrying this T cell receptor (beta chain) was seen repeatedly, ten times or more. Its antigen is as yet unknown. The V and J ends lost 9 bases and 0 bases respectively, with 9 bases between them. CDR3 length: 12 residues. The authors made TCR cDNA by 5'RACE template switching, adding a universal primer site and UMIs. A single record per CDR3 protein comes from TCRdb applying MiXCR to the 5' RACE reads. This sample carries 400,000 or so distinct CDR3 sequences, around 6.4% of them seen once, and the ten largest clones take over 12%. These data come from a study of T cells after yellow fever vaccination. Study-wide findings and caveats: Reappearing after the booster were most of the clones from primary vaccination (roughly 96% CD4, approximately 88% CD8). On re-exposure, the response was weaker but peaked faster, at day 5 versus 15. Although most clonotypes did not, a small share appeared in both CD4 and CD8 compartments.

The V and J genes are TRBV12-3 or TRBV12-4 and TRBJ2-7, with D maybe TRBD2 (5 bases). Source: PBMCs, taken 5 days after the yellow fever booster vaccination. The sequence was collected from a young man who received the YFV17D yellow fever vaccine. The CDR3 bases are TGTGCCAGTTCCGGGAACTCCTACGAGCAGTACTTC. The encoded protein is CASSGNSYEQYF.